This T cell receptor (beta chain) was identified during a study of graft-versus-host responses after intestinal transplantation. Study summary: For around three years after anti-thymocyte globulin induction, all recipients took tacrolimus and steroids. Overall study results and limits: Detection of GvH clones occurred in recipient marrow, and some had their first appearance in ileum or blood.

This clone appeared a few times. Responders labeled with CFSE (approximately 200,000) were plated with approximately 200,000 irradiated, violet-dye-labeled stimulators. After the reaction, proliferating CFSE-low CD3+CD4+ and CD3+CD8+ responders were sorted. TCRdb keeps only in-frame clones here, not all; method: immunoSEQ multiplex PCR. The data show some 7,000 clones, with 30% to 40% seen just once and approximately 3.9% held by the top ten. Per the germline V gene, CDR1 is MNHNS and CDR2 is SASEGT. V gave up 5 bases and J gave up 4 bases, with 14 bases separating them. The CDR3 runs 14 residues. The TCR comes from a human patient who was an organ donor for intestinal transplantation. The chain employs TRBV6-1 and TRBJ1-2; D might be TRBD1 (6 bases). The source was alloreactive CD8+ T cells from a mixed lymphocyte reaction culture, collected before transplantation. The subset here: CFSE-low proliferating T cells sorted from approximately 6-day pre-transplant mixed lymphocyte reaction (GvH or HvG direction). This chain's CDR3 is CASSLQGIAYGYTF. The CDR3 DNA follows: TGTGCCAGCAGTCTACAGGGAATTGCCTATGGCTACACCTTC.